Following are 8 T cell receptor beta chains from one sample sequenced in a study of human T cells and chemical hapten exposure. TCRdb fed the RACE reads into MiXCR, producing one record per CDR3 protein. The sample yields roughly 100,000 distinct CDR3 sequences, 8% to 10% seen once. Time point defined: pre-sensitization, week 0. Indicated treatment: therapeutic diphenylcyclopropenone sensitization with weekly scalp DPC. The source material was whole blood, sampled in connection with sensitization to the hapten diphenylcyclopropenone (DPC). All receptors come from a woman aged 40 to 55 with alopecia areata. Some clones in this sample may be carry-over from other donors' samples.

The rearrangement links TRBV5-8 to TRBJ2-1, with 8 bases lining up with TRBD1. CDR1 SGHTS and CDR2 YDEGEE come from the germline V gene. The CDR3 runs to 15 residues. J lost 3 bases, V lost 3 bases, and 5 bases had no gene match. The CDR3 is CASSSGQGLYNEQFF. Here the CDR3 DNA reads TGTGCCAGCAGCTCCGGACAGGGTCTCTACAATGAGCAGTTCTTC.

The chain links TRBV29-1 to TRBJ2-7; 9 nucleotides line up with TRBD1. Germline assignment: CDR1 SQVTM and CDR2 ANQGSEA. The junction had 7 bases not matched to a gene; V was cut back by 4 bases and J by 6 bases. This CDR3 region has 13 residues. The CDR3 DNA reads as TGCAGCGTTGTATGGGACAGGGAAGGCGAGCAGTACTTC. Its protein product is CSVVWDREGEQYF.

The chain carries TRBV7-9 and TRBJ1-4, with 7 positions matching TRBD1. This CDR3 has 15 residues. CDR1 and CDR2 (germline): SEHNR, FQNEAQ (reference sequence). With V trimmed by 2 bases and J by 7 bases, 7 bases remained unmatched. The CDR3 DNA is TGTGCCAGCAGCTTACAAGGGTACAGGGGTGAAAAACTGTTTTTT. Amino acids: CASSLQGYRGEKLFF.

The chain joins TRBV15 to TRBJ1-5, with a weak D call TRBD1 (6 bases). Germline V CDR1 and CDR2: LNHNV, YYDKDF (reference sequence). Trimming stripped 1 base from V and 0 bases from J, with 7 bases between. The CDR3 has 15 residues. The CDR3 here is CATSRGDTSNQPQHF. The DNA of the CDR3 is TGTGCCACCAGCAGAGGGGACACTAGCAATCAGCCCCAGCATTTT.

V and J are TRBV6-1 and TRBJ2-3, with D hard to call. V was clipped by 7 bases and J by 0 bases, with 8 bases between them. The CDR3 has 13 amino acids. The germline V gene has CDR1 MNHNS and CDR2 SASEGT. The CDR3, as DNA: TGTGCCAGCACGACGGCTAGCACAGATACGCAGTATTTT. This codes for CASTTASTDTQYF.

This clonotype showed up many times. This chain joins TRBV14 and TRBJ1-1; D is unclear. The ends were cut back, 0 bases at V and 6 bases at J, with 14 bases in the middle. Germline CDR1 SGHDN, CDR2 FVKESK. This CDR3 spans 15 amino acids. The CDR3 is CASSQEVTSLAEAFF. The CDR3 nucleotides are TGTGCCAGCAGCCAAGAGGTGACGTCACTGGCTGAAGCTTTCTTT. The complete variable domain, with remaining parts taken from reference TRBV14 and TRBJ1-1, reads EAGVTQFPSHSVIEKGQTVTLRCDPISGHDNLYWYRRVMGKEIKFLLHFVKESKQDESGMPNNRFLAERTGGTYSTLKVQPAELEDSGVYFCASSQEVTSLAEAFFGQGTRLTVV.

In its sample, this clonotype was seen many times. V gene TRBV4-3 combines with J gene TRBJ1-5; 8 bases align to TRBD1. Trimming took 1 base from V and 2 from J; bases not matched to a gene: 4. CDR1 LGHNA and CDR2 YSLEER come from the germline V gene. CDR3 size: 16 residues. This chain's CDR3 is CASSQVQGAGNQPQHF. In nucleotides, the CDR3 is TGCGCCAGCAGCCAAGTCCAGGGGGCGGGCAATCAGCCCCAGCATTTT.

This clonotype was found many times. The chain combines TRBV6-5 with TRBJ2-1; 13 bases map to TRBD2. The V and J ends lost 2 bases and 8 bases, in that order; junction bases with no gene match: 12. Germline CDR1 is MNHEY and CDR2 is SVGAGI. The CDR3 runs 18 residues. The CDR3: CASSYTTPGTSGVYEQFF. The CDR3 nucleotides read TGTGCCAGCAGTTACACAACGCCCGGGACTAGCGGGGTTTATGAGCAGTTCTTC.